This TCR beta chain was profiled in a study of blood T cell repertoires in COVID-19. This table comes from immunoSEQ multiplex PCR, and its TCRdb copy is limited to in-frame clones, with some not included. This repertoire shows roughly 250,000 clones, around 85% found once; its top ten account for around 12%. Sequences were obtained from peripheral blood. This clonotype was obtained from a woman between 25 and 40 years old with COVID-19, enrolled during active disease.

In DNA, the CDR3 is TGCGCCAGCAGAATTTGGGGAGTCTCCTACAATGAGCAGTTCTTC. Translation gives CASRIWGVSYNEQFF. V usage is TRBV5-1 and J usage is TRBJ2-1; a weak D match, TRBD2 (5 bases). V was trimmed by 5 bases and J by 0 bases, leaving 12 bases between them. This CDR3 has 15 amino acids. Germline V gene data show CDR1 as SGHRS and CDR2 as YFSETQ.